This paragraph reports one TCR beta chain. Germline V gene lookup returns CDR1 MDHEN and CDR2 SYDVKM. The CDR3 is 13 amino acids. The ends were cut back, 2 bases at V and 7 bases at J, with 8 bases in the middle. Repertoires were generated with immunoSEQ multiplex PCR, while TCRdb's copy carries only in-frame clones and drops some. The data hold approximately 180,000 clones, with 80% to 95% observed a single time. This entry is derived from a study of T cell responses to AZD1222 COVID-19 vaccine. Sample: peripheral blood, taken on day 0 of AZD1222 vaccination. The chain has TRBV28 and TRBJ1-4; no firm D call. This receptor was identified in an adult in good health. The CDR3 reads CASSLGSSEKLFF. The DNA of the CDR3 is TGTGCCAGCAGTTTAGGGTCGTCTGAAAAACTGTTTTTT.